These 3 T cell receptor beta chains were sequenced from one sample in a study of identical twins. TCRdb reprocessed the 5' RACE reads with MiXCR, giving one entry per CDR3 protein. The data hold 650,000 to 800,000 distinct CDR3 sequences, with about 9.4% observed a single time. This sample was also put to use in a study of yellow fever vaccine responses in identical twins.

Specimen: PBMCs. The receptors derive from a woman in her late teens or twenties in good health.

A remark on this clonotype: Being one base from a much bigger clone, this may be a read error. The chain recombines TRBV5-1 with TRBJ2-1; no reliable D call. Gene TRBJ2-7 matches the end of the DNA better, so the J call may be wrong. From germline, CDR1 is SGHRS and CDR2 YFSETQ. The CDR3 spans 13 residues. Here the CDR3 DNA reads TGCGCCAGCAGCTTGGACATATACAATGAGCAGTACTTC. It yields the protein CASSLDIYNEQYF.

This clonotype appeared many times. V usage is TRBV7-3 and J usage is TRBJ2-3, with D possibly TRBD1 on 6 matching bases. The CDR3 is 15 residues long. V lost 5 bases to trimming and J lost 0 bases, with 12 bases between them. The germline gives CDR1 SGHTA, CDR2 FQGTGA. The CDR3 DNA reads TGTGCCAGCAGCGAGACAGGTTCTAGCACAGATACGCAGTATTTT. The encoded protein is CASSETGSSTDTQYF. Full variable domain (outside the CDR3, taken from reference TRBV7-3 and TRBJ2-3): GAGVSQTPSNKVTEKGKYVELRCDPISGHTALYWYRQSLGQGPEFLIYFQGTGAADDSGLPNDRFFAVRPEGSVSTLKIQRTERGDSAVYLCASSETGSSTDTQYFGPGTRLTVL.

In its sample, this clonotype was seen many times. The chain uses TRBV28 and TRBJ2-2; 9 bases line up with TRBD1. V dropped 6 bases and J dropped 3; count of bases not matched to a gene: 5. Germline loops: CDR1 MDHEN, CDR2 SYDVKM. The CDR3 has 15 residues. CDR3 region: CASSQRDRDTGELFF. As DNA, the CDR3 is TGTGCCAGCAGCCAAAGGGACAGGGACACCGGGGAGCTGTTTTTT.